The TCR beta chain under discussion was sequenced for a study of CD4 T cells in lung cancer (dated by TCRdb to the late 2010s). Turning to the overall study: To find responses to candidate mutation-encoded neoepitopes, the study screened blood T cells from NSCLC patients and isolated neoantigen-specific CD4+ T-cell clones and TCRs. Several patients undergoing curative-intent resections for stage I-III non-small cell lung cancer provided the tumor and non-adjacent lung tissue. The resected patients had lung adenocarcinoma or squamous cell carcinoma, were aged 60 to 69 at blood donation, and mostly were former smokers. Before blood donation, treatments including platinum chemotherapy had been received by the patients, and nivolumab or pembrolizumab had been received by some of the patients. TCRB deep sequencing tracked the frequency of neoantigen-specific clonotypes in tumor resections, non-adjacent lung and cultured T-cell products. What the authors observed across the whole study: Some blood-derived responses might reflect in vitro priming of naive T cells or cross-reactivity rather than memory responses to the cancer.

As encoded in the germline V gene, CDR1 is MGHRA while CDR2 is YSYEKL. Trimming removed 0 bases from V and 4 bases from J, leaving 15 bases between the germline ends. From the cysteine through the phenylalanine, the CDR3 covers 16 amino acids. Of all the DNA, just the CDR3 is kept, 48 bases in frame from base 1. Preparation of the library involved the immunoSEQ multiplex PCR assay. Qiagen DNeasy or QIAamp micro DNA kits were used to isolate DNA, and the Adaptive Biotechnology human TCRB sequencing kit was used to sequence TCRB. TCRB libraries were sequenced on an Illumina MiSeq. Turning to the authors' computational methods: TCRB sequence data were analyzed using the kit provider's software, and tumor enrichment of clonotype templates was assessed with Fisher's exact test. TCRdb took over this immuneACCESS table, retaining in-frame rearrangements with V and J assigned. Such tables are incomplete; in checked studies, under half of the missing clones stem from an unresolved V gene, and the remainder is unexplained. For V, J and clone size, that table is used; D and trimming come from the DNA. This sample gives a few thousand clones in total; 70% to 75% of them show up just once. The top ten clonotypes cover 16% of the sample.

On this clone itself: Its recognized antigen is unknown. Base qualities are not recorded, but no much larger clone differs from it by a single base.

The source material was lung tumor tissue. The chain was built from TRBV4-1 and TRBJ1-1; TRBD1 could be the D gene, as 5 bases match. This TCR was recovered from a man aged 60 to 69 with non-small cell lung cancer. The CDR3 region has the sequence CASSQDYGAGGTEAFF. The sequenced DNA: TGCGCCAGCAGCCAAGATTATGGGGCAGGTGGCACTGAAGCTTTCTTT.